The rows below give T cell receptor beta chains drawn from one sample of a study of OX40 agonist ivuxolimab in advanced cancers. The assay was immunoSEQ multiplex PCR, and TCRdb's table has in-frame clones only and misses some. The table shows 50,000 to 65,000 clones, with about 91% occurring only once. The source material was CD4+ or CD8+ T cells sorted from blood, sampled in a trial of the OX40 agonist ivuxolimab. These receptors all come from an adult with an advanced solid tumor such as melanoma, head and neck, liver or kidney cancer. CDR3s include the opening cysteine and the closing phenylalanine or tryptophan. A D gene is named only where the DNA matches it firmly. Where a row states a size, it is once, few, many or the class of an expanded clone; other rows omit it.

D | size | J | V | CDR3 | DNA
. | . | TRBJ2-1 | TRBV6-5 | CATLTPFGEQFF | TGTGCCACCTTGACTCCTTTCGGTGAGCAGTTCTTC
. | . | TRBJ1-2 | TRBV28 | CASSLPTDYGYTF | TGTGCCAGCAGTTTACCCACGGACTATGGCTACACCTTC
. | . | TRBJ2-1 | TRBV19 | CASSTSPKNEQFF | TGTGCCAGTAGTACTAGCCCCAAGAATGAGCAGTTCTTC
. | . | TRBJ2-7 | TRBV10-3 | CAISESNRHYEQYF | TGTGCCATCAGTGAGTCGAACAGGCACTACGAGCAGTACTTC
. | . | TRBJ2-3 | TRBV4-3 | CASSQAGRGGDTQYF | TGCGCCAGCAGCCAAGCCGGGAGAGGTGGAGATACGCAGTATTTT
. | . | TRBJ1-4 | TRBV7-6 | CASSPPGGGKLFF | TGTGCCAGCAGCCCACCCGGGGGTGGAAAACTGTTTTTT
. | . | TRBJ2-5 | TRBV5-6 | CASSLGSMETQYF | TGTGCCAGCAGCTTGGGTAGTATGGAGACCCAGTACTTC
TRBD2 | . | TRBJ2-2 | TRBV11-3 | CASSPRTSGAGELFF | TGTGCCAGCAGCCCTCGGACTAGCGGGGCCGGGGAGCTGTTTTTT
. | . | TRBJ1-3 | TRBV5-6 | CASSLGSGSGNTIYF | TGTGCCAGCAGCTTGGGATCAGGGTCTGGAAACACCATATATTTT
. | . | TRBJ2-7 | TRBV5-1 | CASSSEGRTYEQYF | TGCGCCAGCAGCTCTGAGGGGAGGACTTACGAGCAGTACTTC
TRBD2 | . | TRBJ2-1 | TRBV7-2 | CASSRGTSAEGNEQFF | TGTGCCAGCAGCCGAGGGACTAGCGCTGAAGGAAATGAGCAGTTCTTC
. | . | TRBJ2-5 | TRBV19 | CASGRPSDPQETQYF | TGTGCCAGTGGGCGTCCGAGCGATCCTCAAGAGACCCAGTACTTC
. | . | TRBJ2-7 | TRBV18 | CASSQRDSSYEQYF | TGTGCCAGCTCACAGAGGGACTCCTCCTACGAGCAGTACTTC
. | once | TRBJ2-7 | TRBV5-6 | CASSLLDRRSYEQYF | TGTGCCAGCAGCTTGCTAGACAGACGCTCCTACGAGCAGTACTTC
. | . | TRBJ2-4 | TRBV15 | CATSRDRGGGDIQYF | TGTGCCACCAGCAGAGATCGGGGAGGGGGGGACATTCAGTACTTC
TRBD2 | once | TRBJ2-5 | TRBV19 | CASSSVTSRETQYF | TGTGCCAGTAGTAGCGTGACTAGCCGGGAGACCCAGTACTTC
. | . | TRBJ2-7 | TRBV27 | CASSSHRGGRRYEQYF | TGTGCCAGCAGCTCCCATAGAGGAGGGAGACGCTACGAGCAGTACTTC
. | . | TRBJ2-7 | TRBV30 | CAWKEDAYEQYF | TGTGCCTGGAAAGAGGACGCCTACGAGCAGTACTTC
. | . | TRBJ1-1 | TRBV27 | CASSLLSRSTEAFF | TGTGCCAGCAGCCTATTGTCCAGGAGCACTGAAGCTTTCTTT
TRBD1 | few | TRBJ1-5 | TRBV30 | CASSRGSEDQPQHF | TGTGCCTCGTCCAGGGGGAGTGAGGATCAGCCCCAGCATTTT
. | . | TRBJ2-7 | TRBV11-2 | CASSLHYEQYF | TGTGCCAGCAGCTTACACTACGAGCAGTACTTC
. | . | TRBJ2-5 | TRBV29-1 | CSVDATTAQETQYF | TGCAGCGTTGACGCAACAACCGCCCAAGAGACCCAGTACTTC
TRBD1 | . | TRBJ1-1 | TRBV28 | CASSPFRGPGTEAFF | TGTGCCAGCAGTCCTTTTAGGGGGCCAGGCACTGAAGCTTTCTTT
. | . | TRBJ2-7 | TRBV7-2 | CASSLDLTAGQYF | TGTGCCAGCAGCTTAGATCTGACAGCTGGGCAGTACTTC
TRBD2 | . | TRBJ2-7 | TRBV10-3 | CAIRGALLPGGSEQYF | TGTGCCATCAGGGGAGCCCTCTTGCCGGGAGGGTCCGAGCAGTACTTC
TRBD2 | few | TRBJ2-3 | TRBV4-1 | CAGAGGLGDTQYF | TGCGCCGGCGCGGGAGGATTGGGGGATACGCAGTATTTT
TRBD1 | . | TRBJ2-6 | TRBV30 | CAWSVRQGISGANVLTF | TGTGCCTGGAGCGTCAGACAGGGCATATCTGGGGCCAACGTCCTGACTTTC
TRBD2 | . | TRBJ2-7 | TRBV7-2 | CASSLGAGWSYEQYF | TGTGCCAGCAGCTTAGGAGCGGGATGGTCCTACGAGCAGTACTTC
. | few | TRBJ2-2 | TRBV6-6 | CASGVLGADTGELFF | TGTGCCAGCGGGGTCCTGGGAGCGGACACCGGGGAGCTGTTTTTT
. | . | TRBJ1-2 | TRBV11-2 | CASSLSMAGESYTF | TGTGCCAGCAGCTTATCCATGGCAGGGGAGAGCTACACCTTC
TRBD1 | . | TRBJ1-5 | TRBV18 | CASSPETGVEQPQHF | TGTGCCAGCTCACCAGAGACAGGGGTAGAGCAGCCCCAGCATTTT
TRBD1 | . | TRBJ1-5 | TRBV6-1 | CASSAYRGNQPQHF | TGTGCCAGCAGTGCTTACAGGGGGAATCAGCCCCAGCATTTT
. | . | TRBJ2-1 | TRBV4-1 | CASSQVGISYNEQFF | TGCGCCAGCAGCCAAGTAGGAATCTCCTACAATGAGCAGTTCTTC
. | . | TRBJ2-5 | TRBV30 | CAWSVPGNWGETQYF | TGTGCCTGGAGTGTACCAGGCAACTGGGGAGAGACCCAGTACTTC
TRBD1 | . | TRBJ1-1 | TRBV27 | CASSLGRGNLLNTEAFF | TGTGCCAGCAGTTTGGGCAGGGGGAATTTATTGAACACTGAAGCTTTCTTT
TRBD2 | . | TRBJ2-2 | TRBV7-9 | CASSLTSGRFGELFF | TGTGCCAGCAGCTTGACTAGCGGGAGATTTGGGGAGCTGTTTTTT
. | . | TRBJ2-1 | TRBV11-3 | CASSFSGAMNEQFF | TGTGCCAGCAGCTTCAGCGGAGCAATGAATGAGCAGTTCTTC
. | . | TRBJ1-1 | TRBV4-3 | CASSQAGGQSAFF | TGCGCCAGCAGCCAAGCAGGAGGGCAATCAGCTTTCTTT
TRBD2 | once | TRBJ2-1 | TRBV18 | CASSPPRGAANEQFF | TGTGCCAGCTCACCACCGCGGGGGGCAGCCAATGAGCAGTTCTTC
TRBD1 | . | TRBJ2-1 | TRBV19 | CASSLRTGELNEQFF | TGTGCCAGTAGTCTACGGACAGGGGAATTGAATGAGCAGTTCTTC
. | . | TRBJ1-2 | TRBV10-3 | CASSPDRVYYGYTF | TGTGCCAGCAGTCCTGATCGGGTGTACTATGGCTACACCTTC
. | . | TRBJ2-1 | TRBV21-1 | CASSNSGFDEQFF | TGTGCCAGCAGCAACTCAGGGTTTGATGAGCAGTTCTTC
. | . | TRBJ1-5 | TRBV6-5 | CASSRISSDNQPQHF | TGTGCCAGCAGCAGAATTTCGTCGGACAATCAGCCCCAGCATTTT
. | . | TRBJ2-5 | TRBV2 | CASNNPGSPQETQYF | TGTGCCAGCAACAACCCGGGGAGCCCCCAAGAGACCCAGTACTTC
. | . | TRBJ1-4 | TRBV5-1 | CASSLGRPNEKLFF | TGCGCCAGCAGCTTGGGGCGGCCTAATGAAAAACTGTTTTTT
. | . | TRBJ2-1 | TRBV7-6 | CASSLVGQEGFNEQFF | TGTGCCAGCAGCTTAGTAGGTCAGGAAGGGTTCAATGAGCAGTTCTTC
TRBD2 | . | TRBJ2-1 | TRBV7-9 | CASSLKTSGSYNEQFF | TGTGCCAGCAGTCTTAAGACTAGCGGCAGCTACAATGAGCAGTTCTTC
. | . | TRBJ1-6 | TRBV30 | CAWSFLDPFTLHF | TGTGCCTGGAGTTTCCTCGACCCGTTCACCCTCCACTTT
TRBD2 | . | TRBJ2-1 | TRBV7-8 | CASSRTSGQASKEQFF | TGTGCCAGCAGCCGGACTAGCGGGCAGGCATCTAAGGAGCAGTTCTTC
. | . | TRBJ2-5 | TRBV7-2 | CASSSFGDKVQETQYF | TGTGCCAGCAGCTCCTTCGGGGACAAAGTACAAGAGACCCAGTACTTC
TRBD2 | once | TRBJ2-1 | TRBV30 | CAWSGAGGLSSYNEQFF | TGTGCCTGGAGTGGTGCGGGGGGACTTAGCTCCTACAATGAGCAGTTCTTC
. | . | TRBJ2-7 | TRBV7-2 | CASSLGQQAYEQYF | TGTGCCAGCAGCTTAGGGCAGCAAGCCTACGAGCAGTACTTC
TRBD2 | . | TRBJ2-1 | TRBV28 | CASSLRASGRYNEQFF | TGTGCCAGCAGTTTAAGAGCGAGCGGGAGATACAATGAGCAGTTCTTC